The 25 T cell receptor beta chains in this list originate from one sample, sequenced in a study of blood T cell repertoires in COVID-19. Using immunoSEQ multiplex PCR, the repertoire was profiled, and TCRdb retains in-frame clones only, with some absent. The data contain around 81,000 clones, 65% to 90% of them seen just once; the ten biggest clones take up about 43%. Source material: peripheral blood. These TCRs come from a man older than 75 with acute or convalescent COVID-19.

The genes are TRBV24-1 and TRBJ2-2, with TRBD1 matching over 7 bases. This CDR3 has 17 residues. With 2 bases clipped from V and 3 bases from J, the junction kept 8 bases outside the gene matches. The germline V gene has CDR1 KGHDR and CDR2 SFDVKD. The CDR3 spells CATSDSRQGRDTGELFF. CDR3 sequence (DNA): TGTGCCACCAGTGATTCACGACAGGGCCGGGACACCGGGGAGCTGTTTTTT.

The count of this clone is one. This chain connects TRBV27 to TRBJ1-4; D gene uncertain. CDR1 and CDR2 (germline): MNHEY, SMNVEV (reference sequence). There are 16 residues in the CDR3. Trimming left V 5 bases short and J 4 bases short, with 17 bases between. The CDR3 region is CASSPIDPLYNEKLFF. CDR3 DNA sequence: TGTGCCAGCAGTCCGATCGATCCCCTATATAATGAAAAACTGTTTTTT.

The chain recombines TRBV28 with TRBJ1-1; weak D call: TRBD1 (5 bases). The ends were cut back, 10 bases at V and 0 bases at J, with 9 bases in the middle. Germline-derived CDR1 and CDR2 are MDHEN and SYDVKM. The CDR3 runs 12 residues. CDR3 DNA: TGTGCCACCATACAGGTGAACACTGAAGCTTTCTTT. Its protein is CATIQVNTEAFF.

The gene calls are TRBV6-5 and TRBJ1-4; the match to TRBD1 covers 9 bases. CDR1 MNHEY and CDR2 SVGAGI come from the germline V gene. The V gene end was trimmed by 4 bases and the J gene end by 4 bases; junction bases not matched to a gene: 7. CDR3 size: 16 residues. CDR3 in DNA: TGTGCCAGCAGTTTGTCCCCGGGACAGGGTAATGAAAAACTGTTTTTT. Its translation: CASSLSPGQGNEKLFF.

A remark on this clone: Other DNA sequences in this specimen translate into the identical CDR3. CDR3 DNA sequence: TGTGCCAGCTCTCCGAGGGGGGGGAACACTGAAGCTTTCTTT. Its translation is CASSPRGGNTEAFF. The V gene is TRBV18, the J gene TRBJ1-1, with TRBD1 as a possible D gene (6 bases). V lost 6 bases and J lost 1, with 12 bases in between. The CDR3 is 14 amino acids. Germline V gives CDR1 KGHSH, CDR2 LQKENI.

The chain couples TRBV9 to TRBJ2-3; TRBD2 is a possible D gene (5 bases). The CDR3 loop spans 15 amino acids. Germline CDR1 and CDR2: SGDLS and YYNGEE. V shed 0 bases and J shed 4 bases, with 12 bases lying between them. The CDR3 spells CASSVGQTTADTQYF. The CDR3, as DNA: TGTGCCAGCAGCGTAGGTCAGACTACAGCAGATACGCAGTATTTT.

The table lists this clone with many counts. The rearrangement links TRBV7-3 to TRBJ2-1, with TRBD1 matching over 7 bases. Germline V gene data show CDR1 as SGHTA and CDR2 as FQGTGA. This CDR3 comprises 15 residues. The V segment lost 5 bases and the J segment 4 bases; nucleotides outside the gene matches: 8. The CDR3: CASSNRDRAYNEQFF. The DNA for the CDR3 is TGTGCCAGCAGCAACCGGGACAGAGCATACAATGAGCAGTTCTTC.

The chain uses TRBV11-3 and TRBJ2-1; the match to TRBD2 covers 11 bases. Germline V gene data show CDR1 as SGHNT and CDR2 as YENEEA. Trimming took 5 bases from V and 3 from J; bases not matched to a gene: 3. This CDR3 region has 15 residues. In DNA, the CDR3 is TGTGCCAGCAGCGCGGGACTAGCGGTCTACAATGAGCAGTTCTTC. This encodes CASSAGLAVYNEQFF.

This sequence joins TRBV6-6 and TRBJ2-1; 10 bases are shared with TRBD1. Germline V gene sequence: CDR1 MNHNY, CDR2 SVGAGI (reference sequence). The V gene end was trimmed by 6 bases and the J gene end by 6 bases; junction bases not matched to a gene: 8. This CDR3 has 15 residues. CDR3 sequence reads: CASRFRDRGANEQFF. In DNA, the CDR3 is TGTGCCAGCAGGTTCCGGGACAGGGGAGCCAATGAGCAGTTCTTC.

The chain is built from TRBV6-5 and TRBJ2-7; the match to TRBD1 covers 9 bases. J lost 4 bases, V lost 0 bases, and 7 bases had no gene match. Germline-derived CDR1 and CDR2 are MNHEY and SVGAGI. This CDR3 comprises 16 residues. This CDR3 reads CASSYSTRTGDYEQYF. In DNA, the CDR3 is TGTGCCAGCAGTTACTCTACCAGGACAGGGGATTACGAGCAGTACTTC.

This clone was seen only a few times. The chain employs TRBV5-1 and TRBJ1-4; possibly TRBD1 for D (6 bases). V lost 3 bases, J lost 5 bases, and 11 bases lay in between. CDR1 SGHRS and CDR2 YFSETQ come from the germline V gene. The CDR3 sequence is 14 residues long. The DNA for the CDR3 is TGCGCCAGCAGCTCCCGGGACAACAATGAAAAACTGTTTTTT. It translates to CASSSRDNNEKLFF.

This clone was counted a few times. The rearrangement uses TRBV5-1 and TRBJ2-1, with 8 bases aligning to TRBD2. Trimming removed 0 bases from V and 3 bases from J; junction bases left unmatched: 8. The V gene's germline CDR1 is SGHRS and CDR2 YFSETQ. The CDR3 totals 17 residues. This chain's CDR3 is CASSLVTGTRDYNEQFF. The CDR3 DNA is TGCGCCAGCAGCTTGGTTACCGGGACTAGGGACTACAATGAGCAGTTCTTC.

The chain carries TRBV7-3 and TRBJ2-1; maybe TRBD1 (6 bases). Germline values: CDR1 SGHTA, CDR2 FQGTGA. CDR3 length: 16 amino acids. Trimming removed 2 bases from V and 3 bases from J, with 14 bases in between. CDR3 protein: CASSLFRTANYNEQFF. The CDR3 DNA follows: TGTGCCAGCAGCTTATTTCGGACAGCGAACTACAATGAGCAGTTCTTC.

This clone was seen a handful of times. This chain links TRBV7-2 with TRBJ1-6; weak D call: TRBD1 (5 bases). The germline V gene has CDR1 SGHTA and CDR2 FQGNSA. Trimming took off 4 bases at V and 10 bases at J, with 8 bases between the two ends. The CDR3 is 12 residues long. The CDR3, as DNA: TGTGCCAGCAGCTCCGGGGGGTCACCCCTCCACTTT. Translation gives CASSSGGSPLHF.

The V and J genes are TRBV7-3 and TRBJ2-2, with D maybe TRBD1 (5 bases). The germline CDR1 and CDR2 sequences are SGHTA and FQGTGA. With 5 bases removed from V and 1 base from J, the gap between germline ends came to 5 bases. The CDR3 extends over 13 amino acids. The CDR3 DNA reads as TGTGCCAGCAGCGACAGGAACACCGGGGAGCTGTTTTTT. It translates to CASSDRNTGELFF.

This clone is a singleton in its sample. The chain joins TRBV28 to TRBJ2-6; D not certain. This CDR3 spans 16 amino acids. The ends were cut back, 3 bases at V and 0 bases at J, with 9 bases in the middle. CDR1 MDHEN and CDR2 SYDVKM come from the germline V gene. CDR3 sequence: CASSFSLYSGANVLTF. In DNA, the CDR3 is TGTGCCAGCAGTTTTTCCCTCTACTCTGGGGCCAACGTCCTGACTTTC. The whole variable domain, remainder taken from reference TRBV28 and TRBJ2-6, is DVKVTQSSRYLVKRTGEKVFLECVQDMDHENMFWYRQDPGLGLRLIYFSYDVKMKEKGDIPEGYSVSREKKERFSLILESASTNQTSMYLCASSFSLYSGANVLTFGAGSRLTVL.

The chain combines TRBV7-8 with TRBJ2-1; 8 positions agree with TRBD2. The germline V gene has CDR1 SGHVS and CDR2 FQNEAQ. The CDR3 runs 16 residues. V lost 6 bases and J lost 7; bases outside the gene matches: 14. The CDR3: CASSSVGTSFFNEQFF. The CDR3 nucleotides are TGTGCCAGCAGTTCGGTCGGGACTAGTTTTTTTAATGAGCAGTTCTTC.

The chain couples TRBV5-1 to TRBJ2-5; D gene unclear. Germline CDR1 is SGHRS and CDR2 is YFSETQ. The CDR3 consists of 14 residues. The V and J ends lost 4 bases and 4 bases respectively, with 14 bases between them. CDR3 loop: CASSGGEIGETQYF. CDR3 nucleotide sequence: TGCGCCAGCAGCGGCGGAGAAATCGGAGAGACCCAGTACTTC.

This clone was recorded at least ten times. The chain has TRBV2 and TRBJ1-1, with no clear D. The germline V gene encodes CDR1 SNHLY and CDR2 FYNNEI. V lost 3 bases, J lost 1 base, and 3 bases lay in between. The CDR3 consists of 12 residues. The CDR3 coding sequence is TGTGCCAGCAGTGAGGCGAACACTGAAGCTTTCTTT. It is translated as CASSEANTEAFF.

V usage is TRBV7-9 and J usage is TRBJ1-6; tentatively, D is TRBD1 (6 bases). This CDR3 spans 14 amino acids. V lost 4 bases and J 7 bases, leaving 11 bases between the germline ends. Germline lookup yields CDR1 SEHNR and CDR2 FQNEAQ (reference sequence). CDR3 nucleotide sequence: TGTGCCAGCAGCTCCGGGACAATGAATTCACCCCTCCACTTT. This gives the protein CASSSGTMNSPLHF.

V gene TRBV4-1 combines with J gene TRBJ1-5, with 7 bases fitting TRBD1. The V and J ends lost 5 bases and 7 bases, in that order; junction bases with no gene match: 5. CDR3 length: 13 residues. Germline CDR1 MGHRA, CDR2 YSYEKL. The CDR3: CASSDVGGQPQHF. The DNA of the CDR3 is TGCGCCAGCAGCGATGTAGGGGGCCAGCCCCAGCATTTT.

This clone was recorded once. J is TRBJ2-7 and V is TRBV19; maybe TRBD1 (6 bases). The CDR3 loop spans 16 amino acids. The V gene lost 7 bases and the J gene lost 3 bases, with 22 bases spanning the gap. The germline V gene has CDR1 LNHDA and CDR2 SQIVND (reference sequence). The CDR3 loop is CASTPELRTDLYEQYF. The CDR3 DNA is TGTGCCAGTACCCCCGAGTTACGGACAGACCTCTACGAGCAGTACTTC.

This chain connects TRBV11-2 to TRBJ1-1; D gene uncertain. With 0 bases removed from V and 7 bases from J, the gap between germline ends came to 12 bases. This CDR3 comprises 14 residues. CDR1 and CDR2 from the germline V gene are SGHAT and FQNNGV. The CDR3 here is CASSLDLASLEAFF. In DNA, the CDR3 is TGTGCCAGCAGCTTAGATTTGGCTTCCCTTGAAGCTTTCTTT.

This clone was observed a single time. V gene TRBV12-3 or TRBV12-4 combines with J gene TRBJ1-5, with no clear D. V lost 8 bases and J 3 bases, leaving 8 bases between the germline ends. This CDR3 contains 12 residues. The CDR3 protein is CASRHTNQPQHF. CDR3 bases: TGTGCCAGCCGACATACCAATCAGCCCCAGCATTTT.

This clone was found once. The chain has TRBV7-2 and TRBJ2-3, with 7 nucleotides matching TRBD2. The CDR3 spans 16 residues. In germline, CDR1 is SGHTA, CDR2 FQGNSA. The ends lost 5 bases at V and 2 bases at J; junction bases unmatched: 10. For the CDR3, the DNA is TGTGCCAGCAGCGCCGGTGACGGGAGGATCACAGATACGCAGTATTTT. Encoded protein: CASSAGDGRITDTQYF. The variable domain in full, completed from reference TRBV7-2 and TRBJ2-3, reads GAGVSQSPSNKVTEKGKDVELRCDPISGHTALYWYRQSLGQGLEFLIYFQGNSAPDKSGLPSDRFSAERTGGSVSTLTIQRTQQEDSAVYLCASSAGDGRITDTQYFGPGTRLTVL.